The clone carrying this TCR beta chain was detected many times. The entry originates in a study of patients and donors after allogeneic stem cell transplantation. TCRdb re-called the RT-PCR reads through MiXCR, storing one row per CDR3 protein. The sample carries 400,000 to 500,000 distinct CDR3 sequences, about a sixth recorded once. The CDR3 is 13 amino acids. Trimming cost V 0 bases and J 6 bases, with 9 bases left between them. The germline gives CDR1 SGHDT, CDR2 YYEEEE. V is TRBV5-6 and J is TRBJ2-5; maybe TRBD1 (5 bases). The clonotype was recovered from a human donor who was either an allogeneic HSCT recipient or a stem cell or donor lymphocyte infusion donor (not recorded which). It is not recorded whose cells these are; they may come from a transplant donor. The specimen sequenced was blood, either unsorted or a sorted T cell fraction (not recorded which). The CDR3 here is CASSLGTMKTQYF. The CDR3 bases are TGTGCCAGCAGCTTGGGGACAATGAAGACCCAGTACTTC. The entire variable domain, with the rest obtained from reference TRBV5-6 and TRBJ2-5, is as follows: DAGVTQSPTHLIKTRGQQVTLRCSPKSGHDTVSWYQQALGQGPQFIFQYYEEEERQRGNFPDRFSGHQFPNYSSELNVNALLLGDSALYLCASSLGTMKTQYFGPGTRLLVL.